This entry describes one T cell receptor (beta chain). This entry comes from a study of blood T cells in healthy people across ages. A sample-barcoded 5' primer and a J-beta primer mix were used in a second PCR of about 7 to 11 cycles. TCRdb reanalysed the 5' RACE reads using MiXCR and keeps one entry per CDR3 protein. Of 1,500,000 or so distinct CDR3 sequences listed, approximately 59% were seen once; the top ten hold 6.5% to 8.5%. Trimming at V came to 1 base and at J to 2 bases, leaving 4 bases not matched to a gene. The CDR3 extends over 16 amino acids. Germline assignment: CDR1 SNHLY and CDR2 FYNNEI. Total RNA was extracted at no less than 6 micrograms per sample.

The source of this sequence is a man between 18 and 35 years old in good health. V and J are TRBV2 and TRBJ2-3; 9 positions agree with TRBD1. The sequencing sample was made of blood. The CDR3 DNA reads as TGTGCCAGCAGTGAAGTAGGGACAGGGAACACAGATACGCAGTATTTT. Translated: CASSEVGTGNTDTQYF.